This T cell receptor (beta chain) was observed in a study of blood T cell repertoires in COVID-19 (dated by TCRdb to 2020 to 2021). Regarding the study in general: Samples covering the acute and convalescent phases of COVID-19 were provided by collaborators in the United States, Italy and Spain. Where available, HLA class I and class II types were obtained from metadata supplied by the sample provider rather than from assay-based typing. The repertoires were released in a freely available public database meant as a resource for research on the immune response to SARS-CoV-2. Samples came from the ongoing ImmuneRACE study (first 160 participants) plus 1,254 subjects from 6 global collaborators. The prospective study material was composed of cDNA or gDNA derived from T cells, B-cell-depleted T cells, or PBMCs. A de-identified subject ID, COVID-19 status, age in years and sex were almost always included in the sample metadata. The dataset comprised deeply sampled blood TCRbeta repertoires from subjects exposed to, actively infected with, or recovered from COVID-19. What the authors observed across the whole study: How much clinical and demographic metadata was included differed by source and by participant, and the metadata was provided uncurated.

The junction carries 19 bases between V and J, which are trimmed by 4 bases and 6 bases respectively. CDR1 SEHNR and CDR2 FQNEAQ are derived from the germline V gene (reference sequence). From cysteine to phenylalanine, the CDR3 is 16 amino acids long. The CDR3 DNA has 48 bases and is translated from base 1. The immunoSEQ Assay, a bias-controlled multiplex PCR, was used to amplify TCRbeta CDR3 regions from genomic DNA. The paper's data handling went like this. The number of nucleated cells in each sample was estimated by amplification of reference gene primers within the assay. Sequence reads were collapsed and filtered to measure the absolute abundance of every unique TCRbeta CDR3 rearrangement. Productive Simpson clonality was computed per sample as the square root of Simpson's diversity index over productive rearrangements. TCRdb retrieved this table from immuneACCESS and kept in-frame rearrangements only. Not all clones are present; in checked studies, unresolved V genes account for under half, and no reason is known for the remainder. The DNA was the basis for D and trimming; V, J and clone size are from that table. This sample is represented by approximately 460,000 clones; about 91% of them were singletons. The top ten clones comprise 0.75% to 0.9% of the sample.

This clone was observed once. There is no known antigen for this receptor. Nothing much larger sits one base from this clone, and base qualities are not available. At one collaborating source in Seattle, patients were enrolled during active infection and were followed longitudinally through the course of disease. Collaborating institutions collected whole blood in K2EDTA tubes following their own protocols. For TCRbeta analysis, collaborators shipped samples in one of three forms: frozen whole blood, isolated PBMCs, or DNA extracted from either of those sample types. This receptor was obtained from a man aged 18-30 years with COVID-19, enrolled during active disease. The chain is made from TRBV7-9 and TRBJ2-1, with TRBD1 tentatively as D gene (5 bases match). Sample: peripheral blood. The CDR3 protein is CASSSLGALTGNEQFF. In nucleotide form, the sequence is TGTGCCAGCAGCTCCCTAGGGGCGCTGACCGGCAATGAGCAGTTCTTC.